Listed below are T cell receptor beta chains from one sample, sequenced in a study of blood T cell repertoires in COVID-19. The assay was immunoSEQ multiplex PCR, and TCRdb's table has in-frame clones only and misses some. The data show 200,000 or so clones, approximately 90% seen once. The sequenced sample was PBMCs or T cells enriched from blood (not recorded which). All receptors derive from a woman younger than 35 in a cohort exposed to, infected with or recovered from COVID-19 (not recorded which). CDR3s leave out the opening cysteine and the closing phenylalanine or tryptophan. Each record gives: J gene, V gene, CDR3 protein.

TRBJ2-3 TRBV28 ATRQAADTQY
TRBJ1-5 TRBV24-1 ATSVGGAERPQH
TRBJ2-7 TRBV14 ASSLGTSEVYEQY
TRBJ1-4 TRBV5-1 ASSSSGTGRYATNEKLF
TRBJ1-1 TRBV5-1 ASSLDGKTAF
TRBJ2-6 TRBV27 ASSSFPSGANVLT
TRBJ2-2 TRBV5-1 ASSLGQGYTGELF
TRBJ1-3 TRBV12-3/TRBV12-4 ASSLRKTIY
TRBJ2-7 TRBV5-1 ASSRGDRSYEQY
TRBJ1-5 TRBV11-2 ASRSTTGGAGSNQPQH
TRBJ2-3 TRBV18 ASSPSPQSTDTQY
TRBJ1-6 TRBV2 ASSERRQGNNSPLH
TRBJ1-2 TRBV2 ASTSGEANYGYT